This TCR beta chain appears in the sequencing data of a study of cytomegalovirus exposure and HLA in healthy donors. Whole-study results and caveats: The classifier was said to identify cytomegalovirus status with high specificity and sensitivity.

A word on this clone: The antigen remains unidentified.

Clones were read by immunoSEQ multiplex PCR, and TCRdb kept only the in-frame ones, dropping some. The sample shows about 200,000 clones, around 86% of them seen only once. Per germline, CDR1 GTSNPN and CDR2 SVGIG (reference sequence). V lost 3 bases to trimming and J lost 1 base; unmatched junction nucleotides: 3. The CDR3 has 14 amino acids. The material sequenced was PBMCs. This clonotype was obtained from a woman younger than 30 in good health and CMV-seropositive. The chain recombines TRBV30 with TRBJ2-5; 9 nucleotides align to TRBD1. The DNA for the CDR3 is TGTGCCTGGAGCGCGGACAGGGGCCAAGAGACCCAGTACTTC. Its protein product is CAWSADRGQETQYF.